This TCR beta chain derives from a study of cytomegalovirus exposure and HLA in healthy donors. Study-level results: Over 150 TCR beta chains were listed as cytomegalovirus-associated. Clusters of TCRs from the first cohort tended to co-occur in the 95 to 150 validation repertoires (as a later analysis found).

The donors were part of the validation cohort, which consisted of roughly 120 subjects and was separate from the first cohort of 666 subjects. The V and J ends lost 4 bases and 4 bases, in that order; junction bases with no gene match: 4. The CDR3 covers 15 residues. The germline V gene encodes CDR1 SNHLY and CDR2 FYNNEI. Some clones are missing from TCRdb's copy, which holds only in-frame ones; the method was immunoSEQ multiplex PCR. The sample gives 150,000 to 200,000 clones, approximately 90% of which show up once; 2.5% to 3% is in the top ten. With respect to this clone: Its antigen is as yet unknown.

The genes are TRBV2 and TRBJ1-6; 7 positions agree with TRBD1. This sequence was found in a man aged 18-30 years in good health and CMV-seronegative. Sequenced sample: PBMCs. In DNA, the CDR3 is TGTGCCAGCAGTGGCTGGGACAGATATAATTCACCCCTCCACTTT. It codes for CASSGWDRYNSPLHF.